The 32 T cell receptor beta chains presented below share a single source sample, sequenced in a study of control samples from healthy donors and cancer patients. Clones were read by immunoSEQ multiplex PCR, and TCRdb kept only the in-frame ones, dropping some. This table holds about 120,000 clones, about 93% found once. Sequences were obtained from blood. The receptors were sampled from a man in his thirties or forties in good health.

The rearrangement links TRBV6-4 to TRBJ1-2; 7 nucleotides line up with TRBD1. This CDR3 comprises 17 residues. Germline V gene sequence: CDR1 MRHNA, CDR2 SNTAGT. V shed 2 bases, J shed 0 bases, and the junction held 9 bases outside the gene matches. The chain's CDR3 is CASSDGSGDRANYGYTF. The CDR3 DNA sequence: TGTGCCAGCAGTGACGGATCGGGGGACAGAGCTAACTATGGCTACACCTTC.

The J gene is TRBJ1-1, the V gene TRBV28, with 9 bases lining up with TRBD1. The CDR3 totals 13 residues. V trimming: 10 bases; J trimming: 7 bases; junction bases outside the gene matches: 10. The germline V gene encodes CDR1 MDHEN and CDR2 SYDVKM. The CDR3, as DNA: TGTGCCACACAACAGGGGGCGAATGGTGAAGCTTTCTTT. Protein product: CATQQGANGEAFF.

The chain recombines TRBV7-9 with TRBJ2-5; 7 positions agree with TRBD2. Germline CDR1 and CDR2: SEHNR and FQNEAQ (reference sequence). The J segment lost 2 bases and the V segment lost 6 bases, leaving 6 bases of the junction unmatched. The CDR3 has 14 amino acids. The chain's CDR3 is CASRKLATQETQYF. The CDR3 bases are TGTGCCAGCAGGAAACTAGCGACTCAAGAGACCCAGTACTTC.

J is TRBJ1-6 and V is TRBV5-4; TRBD1 aligns across 7 bases. Germline V gene lookup returns CDR1 SGHNT and CDR2 YYREEE (reference sequence). With 0 bases clipped from V and 7 bases from J, the junction kept 10 bases outside the gene matches. The CDR3 sequence is 17 residues long. In nucleotides, the CDR3 is TGTGCCAGCAGCTTGGGGGGCTTAAGGGACAGAAATTCACCCCTCCACTTT. As protein: CASSLGGLRDRNSPLHF.

The rearrangement joins TRBV10-3 to TRBJ2-7; TRBD1 matches 7 bases. V was pared by 5 bases and J by 2 bases, with 3 bases of the junction left unmatched. This CDR3 region has 13 residues. Looked up from germline, CDR1 is ENHRY and CDR2 is SYGVKD. The DNA of the CDR3 is TGTGCCATCAGTTCGACAGGGACCTACGAGCAGTACGTC. It specifies CAISSTGTYEQYV.

This chain uses TRBV24-1 with TRBJ2-1; TRBD1 aligns across 7 bases. This CDR3 comprises 17 residues. The V segment lost 2 bases and the J segment 3 bases; nucleotides outside the gene matches: 9. Germline assignment: CDR1 KGHDR and CDR2 SFDVKD. CDR3 bases: TGTGCCACCAGTGATTCGTTCCGGGACAGCTACTACAATGAGCAGTTCTTC. This sequence encodes CATSDSFRDSYYNEQFF.

The V gene is TRBV5-1, the J gene TRBJ1-6; D possibly corresponds to TRBD1 (5 bases). Germline CDR1 reads SGHRS; CDR2 reads YFSETQ. The CDR3 runs to 15 residues. Trimming removed 7 bases from V and 6 bases from J, with 17 bases in between. CDR3 DNA sequence: TGCGCCAGCCGCGTCGCGGGACGGAGTAATTCACCCCTCCACTTT. Translated, it gives CASRVAGRSNSPLHF.

V gene TRBV5-1 combines with J gene TRBJ1-1; the D gene is possibly TRBD1 (6 bases). The CDR3 has 13 residues. Trimming removed 3 bases at V and 1 base at J, with 7 bases between. Germline assignment: CDR1 SGHRS and CDR2 YFSETQ. The CDR3 spells CASSWTANTEAFF. The CDR3, as DNA: TGCGCCAGCAGCTGGACAGCGAACACTGAAGCTTTCTTT.

This chain uses TRBV28 with TRBJ1-2, with 9 nucleotides matching TRBD1. Losses at the gene ends were 7 bases for V and 9 bases for J; bases not matched to a gene: 9. This CDR3 region has 13 residues. Germline V CDR1 and CDR2: MDHEN, SYDVKM. CDR3 residues: CASMARDRDRYTF. DNA of the CDR3: TGTGCCAGCATGGCGCGGGACAGGGATCGCTACACCTTC.

In this sample, this clone turned up a few times. The rearrangement links TRBV5-4 to TRBJ1-2, with 8 nucleotides matching TRBD1. Germline CDR1 is SGHNT and CDR2 is YYREEE (reference sequence). CDR3 length equals 14 residues. The V gene end was trimmed by 4 bases and the J gene end by 2 bases; junction bases not matched to a gene: 4. DNA of the CDR3: TGTGCCAGCAGCCCGGACAGGGACAACTATGGCTACACCTTC. It yields the protein CASSPDRDNYGYTF.

V is TRBV7-2 and J is TRBJ2-3; 10 bases line up with TRBD1. Germline CDR1 is SGHTA and CDR2 is FQGNSA. V lost 2 bases, J lost 8 bases, and 16 bases stayed unmatched. The length of the CDR3 is 18 residues. DNA for the CDR3: TGTGCCAGCAGCTTACCCTTGACAGGGGGCGCCGAGAGGGGTACGCAGTATTTT. It yields the protein CASSLPLTGGAERGTQYF. The full variable domain, its missing parts supplied by reference TRBV7-2 and TRBJ2-3, is GAGVSQSPSNKVTEKGKDVELRCDPISGHTALYWYRQSLGQGLEFLIYFQGNSAPDKSGLPSDRFSAERTGGSVSTLTIQRTQQEDSAVYLCASSLPLTGGAERGTQYFGPGTRLTVL.

The chain recombines TRBV11-2 with TRBJ2-1, with TRBD2 matching 9 bases. With V trimmed by 5 bases and J by 8 bases, 4 bases remained unmatched. Germline V gene lookup returns CDR1 SGHAT and CDR2 FQNNGV. CDR3 size: 13 residues. The CDR3 nucleotides are TGTGCCAGCAGCCCGCGGGGGGGCGATGAGCAGTTCTTC. Its protein product is CASSPRGGDEQFF.

The chain is built from TRBV6-5 and TRBJ2-7; 7 bases map to TRBD2. The CDR3 is 14 residues long. The V and J ends lost 9 bases and 2 bases, in that order; junction bases with no gene match: 10. Germline V gene sequence: CDR1 MNHEY, CDR2 SVGAGI. CDR3 in amino acids: CASPGEGNTYEQYV. CDR3 sequence (DNA): TGTGCCAGTCCGGGGGAGGGTAACACCTACGAGCAGTACGTC.

This sequence joins TRBV27 and TRBJ2-4, with D perhaps matching TRBD2 (5 bases). V gave up 3 bases and J gave up 0 bases, with 18 bases separating them. The germline V gene encodes CDR1 MNHEY and CDR2 SMNVEV (reference sequence). The CDR3 is 18 residues long. The CDR3 region is CASSFTWADGLAKNIQYF. CDR3 coding DNA: TGTGCCAGCAGTTTTACTTGGGCCGACGGACTAGCCAAAAACATTCAGTACTTC.

Here the CDR3 reads CASSITLRSYGNQPQHF. In nucleotides, the CDR3 is TGTGCCAGTAGTATAACCCTCCGGTCCTACGGCAATCAGCCCCAGCATTTT. The chain combines TRBV19 with TRBJ1-5; no clear D gene. CDR1 is LNHDA and CDR2 is SQIVND in the germline V gene (reference sequence). The CDR3 consists of 17 residues. Trimming took off 2 bases at V and 2 bases at J, with 16 bases between the two ends.

This clone was counted between two and nine times. Additional DNA sequences in this sample encode the identical CDR3. The chain uses TRBV3-1 (or the pseudogene TRBV3-2) and TRBJ1-1; perhaps TRBD1 as D (5 bases). Germline CDR1 and CDR2: LGHDT and YNNKEL (reference sequence). The CDR3 has 13 residues. V was trimmed by 4 bases and J by 8 bases, leaving 14 bases between them. Here the CDR3 reads CASSLSGLTEAFF. Written as DNA, the CDR3 is TGTGCCAGCAGCCTATCAGGGCTCACCGAAGCTTTCTTT.

The chain recombines TRBV5-1 with TRBJ2-1; D is perhaps TRBD2 (5 bases). V lost 7 bases to trimming and J lost 8 bases, with 7 bases between them. Germline CDR1 SGHRS, CDR2 YFSETQ. This CDR3 has 10 residues. The CDR3 here is CASSGDEQFF. The DNA of the CDR3 is TGCGCCAGCTCCGGGGATGAGCAGTTCTTC.

V gene TRBV6-5 combines with J gene TRBJ1-5; D is unresolved. The germline CDR1 and CDR2 sequences are MNHEY and SVGAGI. V dropped 2 bases and J dropped 3 bases, with 5 bases sitting between them. CDR3 size: 13 residues. This chain's CDR3 is CASSYGFNQPQHF. Here the CDR3 DNA reads TGTGCCAGCAGTTACGGTTTCAATCAGCCCCAGCATTTT.

This clone has a single count. CDR3: CASGLAGGTEAFF. DNA for the CDR3: TGTGCTAGTGGTTTGGCCGGGGGCACTGAAGCTTTCTTT. This chain joins TRBV12-5 and TRBJ1-1; possibly TRBD1 for D (5 bases). The V end was cut by 1 base, the J end by 4 bases, with 7 bases between. From germline, CDR1 is LGHNT and CDR2 FRNRAP. CDR3 size: 13 residues.

This clone was recorded a few times. The rearrangement joins TRBV6-2 or TRBV6-3 to TRBJ1-5; tentative D call: TRBD1 (6 bases). The germline gives CDR1 MNHEY, CDR2 SVGEGT. This CDR3 has 15 residues. The V gene lost 6 bases and the J gene lost 9 bases, with 21 bases spanning the gap. CDR3 sequence: CASSSSGVVEMPQHF. CDR3 coding DNA: TGTGCCAGCAGCTCCTCAGGGGTAGTAGAAATGCCCCAGCATTTT.

The rearrangement joins TRBV12-2 to TRBJ2-7; the DNA was not compared with TRBD1, the D call given in the table. TRBV12-2 is described as a pseudogene. This CDR3 comprises 13 residues. The CDR3 DNA is TGTGCAAGTCGCTGCGGACAGGGAGGAGAGCAGTACTTC. Translating gives CASRCGQGGEQYF.

This chain uses TRBV12-3 or TRBV12-4 with TRBJ2-1; D is unresolved. Deletions cut 4 bases from V and 8 bases from J, with 9 bases between. The CDR3 has 12 residues. The CDR3 nucleotides are TGTGCCAGCAGTTCCACGAATTATGAGCAGTTCTTC. Translated: CASSSTNYEQFF.

The CDR3 coding sequence is TGTGCCACTTCTGGGCGTGGAGGGAGCTCCTACAATGAGCAGTTCTTC. It encodes CATSGRGGSSYNEQFF. The rearrangement joins TRBV6-6 to TRBJ2-1; D is possibly TRBD2 (6 bases). The germline V gene has CDR1 MNHNY and CDR2 SVGAGI (reference sequence). The CDR3 is made up of 16 amino acids. V lost 10 bases to trimming and J lost 0 bases, with 19 bases between them.

The chain employs TRBV24-1 and TRBJ1-2; TRBD1 is a possible D gene (5 bases). This CDR3 comprises 14 residues. Germline V gene lookup returns CDR1 KGHDR and CDR2 SFDVKD. Trimming stripped 2 bases from V and 3 bases from J, with 9 bases between. This chain's CDR3 is CATSDSGTYYGYTF. The CDR3 bases are TGTGCCACCAGTGATTCCGGGACGTACTATGGCTACACCTTC.

This sequence joins TRBV18 and TRBJ1-1; possible D gene TRBD1, 5 bases. Germline CDR1 is KGHSH and CDR2 is LQKENI. Trimming removed 6 bases at V and 7 bases at J, with 18 bases between. The CDR3 sequence is 14 residues long. In DNA, the CDR3 is TGTGCCAGCTCTCGTCTGGGGGGGTGGAGTGAAGCTTTCTTT. Its translation: CASSRLGGWSEAFF.

The chain combines TRBV6-5 with TRBJ2-7, with a tentative D call TRBD1 (5 bases). V dropped 1 base and J dropped 6 bases, with 10 bases sitting between them. CDR1 is MNHEY and CDR2 is SVGAGI in the germline V gene. CDR3 size: 13 residues. CDR3 DNA sequence: TGTGCCAGCAGTTACTTAGGGGCTAGCGAGCAGTACTTC. It codes for CASSYLGASEQYF.

This clone was seen just once. V and J are TRBV14 and TRBJ2-1; D is uncertain. Germline V CDR1 and CDR2: SGHDN, FVKESK. There are 16 residues in the CDR3. V was cut by 2 bases and J by 0 bases, with 11 bases left in between. The CDR3 DNA reads as TGTGCCAGCAGCCAACCGACGTGGAGCTCCTACAATGAGCAGTTCTTC. This encodes CASSQPTWSSYNEQFF. Variable domain in full (rest from reference TRBV14 and TRBJ2-1): EAGVTQFPSHSVIEKGQTVTLRCDPISGHDNLYWYRRVMGKEIKFLLHFVKESKQDESGMPNNRFLAERTGGTYSTLKVQPAELEDSGVYFCASSQPTWSSYNEQFFGPGTRLTVL.

The V call is TRBV5-4, the J call TRBJ1-4; D unclear. The germline gives CDR1 SGHNT, CDR2 YYREEE (reference sequence). CDR3 length equals 19 residues. V was clipped by 4 bases and J by 2 bases, with 24 bases between them. CDR3 bases: TGTGCCAGCAGCCAATTTACGAAGGTGGGCGCCCCCACTAATGAAAAACTGTTTTTT. As protein: CASSQFTKVGAPTNEKLFF.

The chain carries TRBV9 and TRBJ1-3; weak D call: TRBD1 (5 bases). Germline CDR1 is SGDLS and CDR2 is YYNGEE. This CDR3 region has 14 residues. The germline V and J ends were trimmed by 4 bases and 5 bases, with 13 bases remaining between them. CDR3 coding DNA: TGTGCCAGCAGCCCGATGACAGCGAGAAACACCATATATTTT. This codes for CASSPMTARNTIYF.

Only one count was recorded for this clone. J is TRBJ1-1 and V is TRBV5-5, with D hard to call. CDR3 length: 11 amino acids. The ends were cut back, 6 bases at V and 0 bases at J, with 3 bases in the middle. Germline V gene data show CDR1 as SGHKS and CDR2 as YYEKEE (reference sequence). The CDR3 nucleotides are TGTGCCAGCAACGTGAACACTGAAGCTTTCTTT. Translating gives CASNVNTEAFF.

The chain recombines TRBV18 with TRBJ2-1; perhaps TRBD1 as D (6 bases). The V gene lost 5 bases and the J gene lost 0 bases, with 14 bases spanning the gap. Germline V gives CDR1 KGHSH, CDR2 LQKENI. This CDR3 is 16 amino acids long. For the CDR3, the DNA is TGTGCCAGCTCAGAGGTACAGGGCGACTCCTACAATGAGCAGTTCTTC. This gives the protein CASSEVQGDSYNEQFF.

J is TRBJ1-1 and V is TRBV18, with D unclear. Germline-derived CDR1 and CDR2 are KGHSH and LQKENI. Trimming shortened V by 2 bases and J by 7 bases, and 14 bases separated the two germline ends. CDR3 length equals 14 residues. The CDR3 here is CASSPFQESGEAFF. In nucleotides, the CDR3 is TGTGCCAGCTCACCATTCCAAGAATCGGGTGAAGCTTTCTTT.